This T cell receptor (beta chain) was observed in a study of OX40 agonist ivuxolimab in advanced cancers. This CDR3 is 15 amino acids long. The V gene's germline CDR1 is LNHDA and CDR2 SQIVND (reference sequence). Trimming cost V 1 base and J 2 bases, with 12 bases left between them. The method was immunoSEQ multiplex PCR; TCRdb's version includes in-frame clones alone and lacks a portion of them. The profile shows about 53,000 clones, around 89% of them singletons. The sequence derives from an adult with an advanced solid tumor such as melanoma, head and neck, liver or kidney cancer. The sequenced sample was CD4+ or CD8+ T cells sorted from blood, obtained in a trial of the OX40 agonist ivuxolimab. The chain couples TRBV19 to TRBJ2-7, with TRBD1 as a possible D gene (6 bases). CDR3 DNA: TGTGCCAGTAGTATAGCGTCGCAGGGGACCTACGAGCAGTACTTC. Translating gives CASSIASQGTYEQYF.